These 27 T cell receptor beta chains were all obtained from the same sample, sequenced in a study of shared clonotypes between healthy human individuals. Data came from immunoSEQ multiplex PCR; TCRdb stores just in-frame clones and leaves some out. The sample lists 750,000 to 1,000,000 clones, 90% to 95% occurring once. Naive CD8 isolation took CD45RO-negative cells positively selected for CCR7 and excluded terminally differentiated effector memory CD45RA+ cells. The sequenced material came from naive CD8+ T cells sorted from blood. All receptors derive from a man aged 25 to 45 in good health.

This clone was seen just once. The J gene is TRBJ2-1, the V gene TRBV1; the table's TRBD2 call for D was not verified on the DNA. TRBV1 is a pseudogene. The CDR3 runs 17 residues. CDR3 residues: CTSRPEPGLADGNEQFF. CDR3 DNA sequence: TGCACCAGCAGGCCTGAACCGGGACTAGCAGACGGCAATGAGCAGTTCTTC.

V usage is TRBV5-1 and J usage is TRBJ1-1, with 10 positions matching TRBD1. The CDR3 contains 17 residues. With 4 bases clipped from V and 7 bases from J, the junction kept 16 bases outside the gene matches. From germline, CDR1 is SGHRS and CDR2 YFSETQ. CDR3 loop: CASSPTGGGGYVFEAFF. In nucleotides, the CDR3 is TGCGCCAGCAGCCCGACAGGGGGCGGAGGGTACGTTTTTGAAGCTTTCTTT.

The V and J genes are TRBV29-1 and TRBJ2-3; TRBD2 agrees at 7 bases. The germline V gene encodes CDR1 SQVTM and CDR2 ANQGSEA. V shed 4 bases, J shed 4 bases, and the junction held 8 bases outside the gene matches. The CDR3 sequence is 14 residues long. CDR3 sequence (DNA): TGCAGCGTTGTCTTGGGGGAGGGCCCAGATACGCAGTATTTT. This encodes CSVVLGEGPDTQYF.

V is TRBV28 and J is TRBJ1-1; possible D gene TRBD1, 5 bases. The germline V gene encodes CDR1 MDHEN and CDR2 SYDVKM. The CDR3 is 17 amino acids. Trimming shortened V by 7 bases and J by 0 bases, and 21 bases separated the two germline ends. The CDR3 DNA reads as TGTGCCAGCATCCCAGGAGGGGTAGCCAGACTGAACACTGAAGCTTTCTTT. Translating it yields CASIPGGVARLNTEAFF.

Concerning this clone itself: Mismatch with germline at one junction end may stem from a read error. The genes are TRBV19 and TRBJ2-1; D ambiguous. The CDR3 has 15 amino acids. CDR1 and CDR2 from the germline V gene are LNHDA and SQIVND (reference sequence). The CDR3 DNA sequence: TGTGCCAGTAGTCTAGACTCGCATGGGGTTAATGAGCAGTTCTTC. Amino acid sequence: CASSLDSHGVNEQFF.

The V gene is TRBV27, the J gene TRBJ1-5; unclear D gene. This CDR3 is 15 amino acids long. Germline assignment: CDR1 MNHEY and CDR2 SMNVEV (reference sequence). V was cut by 5 bases and J by 3 bases, with 14 bases left in between. The CDR3 spells CASSLHPENNQPQHF. CDR3 nucleotides: TGTGCCAGCAGTCTTCATCCAGAAAACAATCAGCCCCAGCATTTT.

J is TRBJ2-7 and V is TRBV6-5, with 10 positions matching TRBD2. Losses at the gene ends were 6 bases for V and 4 bases for J; bases not matched to a gene: 6. The CDR3 sequence is 14 residues long. Germline V gives CDR1 MNHEY, CDR2 SVGAGI. CDR3 in DNA: TGTGCCAGCAGCCTAGCGGGAGATAAGTACGAGCAGTACTTC. Translation gives CASSLAGDKYEQYF.

This chain links TRBV7-8 with TRBJ2-7, with TRBD1 as a possible D gene (6 bases). Deletions cut 10 bases from V and 1 base from J, with 14 bases between. The CDR3 is made up of 13 amino acids. In germline, CDR1 is SGHVS, CDR2 FQNEAQ. The CDR3 region is CATGDTNSYEQYF. As DNA, the CDR3 is TGTGCCACCGGGGACACAAATTCCTACGAGCAGTACTTC.

The rearrangement links TRBV7-8 to TRBJ2-1; the match to TRBD2 covers 14 bases. V gave up 4 bases and J gave up 4 bases; unmatched junction bases: 12. Germline V gene data show CDR1 as SGHVS and CDR2 as FQNEAQ. The CDR3 extends over 19 amino acids. The CDR3 region is CASSSSGTSGSAGYNEQFF. The CDR3 DNA is TGTGCCAGCAGCTCGTCCGGGACTAGCGGGAGTGCGGGGTACAATGAGCAGTTCTTC.

The chain combines TRBV29-1 with TRBJ2-1; 8 bases map to TRBD2. Germline-derived CDR1 and CDR2 are SQVTM and ANQGSEA. This CDR3 comprises 13 residues. The V gene end was trimmed by 4 bases and the J gene end by 8 bases; junction bases not matched to a gene: 7. The CDR3 is CSVVSAGGDEQFF. CDR3 DNA sequence: TGCAGCGTTGTCTCCGCGGGAGGCGATGAGCAGTTCTTC.

The genes are TRBV30 and TRBJ2-7; 7 bases align to TRBD1. The trim removed 0 bases at V and 0 bases at J, leaving 5 bases unmatched. The germline gives CDR1 GTSNPN, CDR2 SVGIG (reference sequence). The CDR3 has 15 amino acids. Written as DNA, the CDR3 is TGTGCCTGGAGTGTCCCGGGACAGACCTCCTACGAGCAGTACTTC. Its protein product is CAWSVPGQTSYEQYF.

The genes are TRBV5-4 and TRBJ2-3; 10 bases match TRBD2. CDR1 is SGHNT, CDR2 YYREEE, per germline (reference sequence). This CDR3 has 17 amino acids. V gave up 4 bases and J gave up 1 base; unmatched junction bases: 9. This chain's CDR3 is CASSVITSGDGTDTQYF. The DNA for the CDR3 is TGTGCCAGCAGCGTTATTACTAGCGGGGATGGCACAGATACGCAGTATTTT.

The V and J genes are TRBV5-1 and TRBJ2-7; 9 bases are shared with TRBD2. V dropped 1 base and J dropped 3; count of bases not matched to a gene: 5. Germline-derived CDR1 and CDR2 are SGHRS and YFSETQ. This CDR3 is 15 amino acids long. This CDR3 reads CASSLPTSGYYEQYF. The CDR3, as DNA: TGCGCCAGCAGCTTGCCGACTAGCGGATACTACGAGCAGTACTTC.

The gene calls are TRBV5-1 and TRBJ2-1, with 8 bases lining up with TRBD2. J lost 0 bases, V lost 5 bases, and 7 bases had no gene match. The germline V gene has CDR1 SGHRS and CDR2 YFSETQ. The CDR3 has 16 amino acids. CDR3 in amino acids: CASRADGTSSYNEQFF. For the CDR3, the DNA is TGCGCCAGCAGGGCCGACGGGACTAGCTCCTACAATGAGCAGTTCTTC. Filled out from reference TRBV5-1 and TRBJ2-1, the complete variable domain reads KAGVTQTPRYLIKTRGQQVTLSCSPISGHRSVSWYQQTPGQGLQFLFEYFSETQRNKGNFPGRFSGRQFSNSRSEMNVSTLELGDSALYLCASRADGTSSYNEQFFGPGTRLTVL.

About this clone itself: Within the sample, other DNA sequences also encode this same CDR3. The chain couples TRBV7-2 to TRBJ2-7; TRBD2 agrees at 7 bases. CDR3 length equals 13 residues. The germline V gene has CDR1 SGHTA and CDR2 FQGNSA. After removal of 5 bases from V and 4 bases from J, the junction contained 5 bases not matched to a gene. The CDR3 DNA sequence: TGTGCCAGCAGCCCGGGACTATCATACGAGCAGTACTTC. Protein: CASSPGLSYEQYF.

The chain joins TRBV6-1 to TRBJ1-5, with TRBD1 matching 9 bases. This CDR3 region has 16 residues. Trimming cost V 4 bases and J 1 base; bases outside gene matches: 5. Per the germline V gene, CDR1 is MNHNS and CDR2 is SASEGT. The CDR3 reads CASSASTGGSNQPQHF. CDR3 DNA: TGTGCCAGCAGTGCTTCGACAGGGGGGAGCAATCAGCCCCAGCATTTT.

The chain recombines TRBV4-3 with TRBJ2-1, with no clear D. This CDR3 has 13 residues. The V gene lost 0 bases and the J gene lost 8 bases, with 8 bases spanning the gap. CDR1 and CDR2 (germline): LGHNA, YSLEER. The CDR3 nucleotides read TGCGCCAGCAGCCAAGATATAACCGATGAGCAGTTCTTC. Its translation: CASSQDITDEQFF.

The CDR3 DNA sequence: TGTGCCAGCAGCTTAGACGGGCCGGCATACTACGAGCAGTACTTC. This sequence encodes CASSLDGPAYYEQYF. The rearrangement joins TRBV7-9 to TRBJ2-7; D unresolved. Germline CDR1 reads SEHNR; CDR2 reads FQNEAQ (reference sequence). Trimming stripped 1 base from V and 3 bases from J, with 13 bases between. The CDR3 extends over 15 amino acids.

V usage is TRBV5-1 and J usage is TRBJ2-7; TRBD1 aligns across 7 bases. With V trimmed by 4 bases and J by 3 bases, 4 bases remained unmatched. The CDR3 has 13 amino acids. Germline CDR1 reads SGHRS; CDR2 reads YFSETQ. CDR3 sequence (DNA): TGCGCCAGCAGCCAACAGGGGTACTACGAGCAGTACTTC. It translates to CASSQQGYYEQYF.

J is TRBJ2-7 and V is TRBV6-1; D unresolved. This CDR3 has 15 amino acids. The germline V and J ends were trimmed by 3 bases and 2 bases, with 14 bases remaining between them. Germline V CDR1 and CDR2: MNHNS, SASEGT. CDR3 bases: TGTGCCAGCAGTGATTCCGTTCCGTTTGCCTACGAGCAGTACTTC. Its translation: CASSDSVPFAYEQYF.

The V and J genes are TRBV10-3 and TRBJ2-7; TRBD2 matches at 7 bases. CDR1 and CDR2 from the germline V gene are ENHRY and SYGVKD. The CDR3 has 14 amino acids. V dropped 7 bases and J dropped 2; count of bases not matched to a gene: 8. The CDR3 sequence: CAIKRREATYEQYF. In nucleotides, the CDR3 is TGTGCCATCAAGCGACGGGAGGCCACCTACGAGCAGTACTTC.

The V call is TRBV2, the J call TRBJ2-7; D possibly corresponds to TRBD1 (6 bases). The CDR3 sequence is 14 residues long. Germline CDR1 and CDR2: SNHLY and FYNNEI. Trimming stripped 6 bases from V and 2 bases from J, with 14 bases between. CDR3 sequence reads: CASSFRGPTYEQYF. The CDR3 nucleotides read TGTGCCAGCAGCTTCAGGGGCCCAACCTACGAGCAGTACTTC.

The chain is built from TRBV9 and TRBJ2-2, with TRBD1 matching over 8 bases. Germline V gene lookup returns CDR1 SGDLS and CDR2 YYNGEE. The CDR3 spans 14 residues. The V segment lost 4 bases and the J segment 5 bases; nucleotides outside the gene matches: 4. The CDR3 region has the DNA TGTGCCAGCAGCCTAGGACAGGGTACCGGGGAGCTGTTTTTT. Translating it yields CASSLGQGTGELFF. Full variable domain (remainder filled in from reference TRBV9 and TRBJ2-2): DSGVTQTPKHLITATGQRVTLRCSPRSGDLSVYWYQQSLDQGLQFLIQYYNGEERAKGNILERFSAQQFPDLHSELNLSSLELGDSALYFCASSLGQGTGELFFGEGSRLTVL.

This chain joins TRBV19 and TRBJ2-7, with a possible D match to TRBD2 (5 bases). CDR3 size: 14 residues. Germline-derived CDR1 and CDR2 are LNHDA and SQIVND (reference sequence). V gave up 1 base and J gave up 5 bases, with 12 bases separating them. The CDR3 reads CASSIVGRRHEQYF. The DNA of the CDR3 is TGTGCCAGTAGTATAGTTGGACGGAGGCACGAGCAGTACTTC.

This chain joins TRBV7-9 and TRBJ2-7, with 8 bases aligning to TRBD2. V lost 5 bases to trimming and J lost 7 bases; unmatched junction nucleotides: 10. CDR1 and CDR2 (germline): SEHNR, FQNEAQ (reference sequence). This CDR3 region has 14 residues. This CDR3 is CASSPTGGTGEQYF. CDR3 bases: TGTGCCAGCAGCCCTACGGGAGGGACGGGGGAGCAGTACTTC.

J is TRBJ2-1 and V is TRBV5-4; D ambiguous. The CDR3 spans 13 residues. V lost 4 bases, J lost 7 bases, and 12 bases lay in between. Germline V CDR1 and CDR2: SGHNT, YYREEE (reference sequence). CDR3 DNA sequence: TGTGCCAGCAGCCTCGACTGGAGAAATGAGCAGTTCTTC. It is translated as CASSLDWRNEQFF.

This clone was seen a single time. The V and J genes are TRBV2 and TRBJ1-1, with D maybe TRBD1 (5 bases). The CDR3 is made up of 14 amino acids. The V end was cut by 6 bases, the J end by 2 bases, with 13 bases between. CDR1 SNHLY and CDR2 FYNNEI come from the germline V gene. As DNA, the CDR3 is TGTGCCAGCAGACCGGCAGGGCTTAACACTGAAGCTTTCTTT. Protein product: CASRPAGLNTEAFF.